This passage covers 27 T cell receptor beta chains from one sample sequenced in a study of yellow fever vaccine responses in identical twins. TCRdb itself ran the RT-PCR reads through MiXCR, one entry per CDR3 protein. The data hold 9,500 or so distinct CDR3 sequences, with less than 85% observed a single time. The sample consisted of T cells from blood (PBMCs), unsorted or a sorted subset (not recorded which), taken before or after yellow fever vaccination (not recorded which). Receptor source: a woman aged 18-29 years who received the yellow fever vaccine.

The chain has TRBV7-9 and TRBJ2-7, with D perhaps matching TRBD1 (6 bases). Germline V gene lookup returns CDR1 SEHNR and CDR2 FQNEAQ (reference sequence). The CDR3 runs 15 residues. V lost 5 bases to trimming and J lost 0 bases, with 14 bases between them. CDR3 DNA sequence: TGTGCCAGCAGCCAAAACACAGGGAGCTCCTACGAGCAGTACTTC. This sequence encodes CASSQNTGSSYEQYF.

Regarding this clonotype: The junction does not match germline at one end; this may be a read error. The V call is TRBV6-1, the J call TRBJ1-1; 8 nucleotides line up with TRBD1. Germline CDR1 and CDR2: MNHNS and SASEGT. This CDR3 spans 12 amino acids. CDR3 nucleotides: TGTGCCGGCAGGGGGCTGAACACTGAAGCTTTCTTT. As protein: CAGRGLNTEAFF.

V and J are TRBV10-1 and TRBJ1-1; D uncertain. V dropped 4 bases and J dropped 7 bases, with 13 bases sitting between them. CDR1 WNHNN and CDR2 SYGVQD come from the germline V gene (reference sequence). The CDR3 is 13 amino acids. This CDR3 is CASSGPGSSEAFF. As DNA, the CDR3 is TGCGCCAGCAGTGGTCCCGGGTCTAGTGAAGCTTTCTTT.

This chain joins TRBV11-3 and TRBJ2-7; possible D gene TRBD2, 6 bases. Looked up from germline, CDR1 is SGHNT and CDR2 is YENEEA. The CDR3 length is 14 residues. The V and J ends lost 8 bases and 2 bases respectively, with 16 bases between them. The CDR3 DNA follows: TGTGCCAGCTCCTTCGGGACTGCAACCTACGAGCAGTACTTC. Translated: CASSFGTATYEQYF.

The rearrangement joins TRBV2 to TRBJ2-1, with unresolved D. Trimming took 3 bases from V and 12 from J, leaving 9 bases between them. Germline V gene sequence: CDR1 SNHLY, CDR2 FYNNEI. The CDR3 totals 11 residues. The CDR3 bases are TGTGCCAGCAGTGATGTGACAACGCAGTTCTTC. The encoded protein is CASSDVTTQFF.

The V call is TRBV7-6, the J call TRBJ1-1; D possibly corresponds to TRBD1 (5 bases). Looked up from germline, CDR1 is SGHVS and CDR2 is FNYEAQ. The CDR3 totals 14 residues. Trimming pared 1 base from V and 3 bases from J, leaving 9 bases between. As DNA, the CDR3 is TGTGCCAGCAGCTTAGGAGGGGTGGACACTGAAGCTTTCTTT. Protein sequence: CASSLGGVDTEAFF.

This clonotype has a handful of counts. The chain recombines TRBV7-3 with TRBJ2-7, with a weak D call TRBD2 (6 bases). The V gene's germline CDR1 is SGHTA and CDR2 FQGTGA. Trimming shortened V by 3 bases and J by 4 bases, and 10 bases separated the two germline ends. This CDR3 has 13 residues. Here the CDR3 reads CASSLRLVYEQYF. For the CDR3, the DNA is TGTGCCAGCAGCTTGAGACTAGTTTACGAGCAGTACTTC.

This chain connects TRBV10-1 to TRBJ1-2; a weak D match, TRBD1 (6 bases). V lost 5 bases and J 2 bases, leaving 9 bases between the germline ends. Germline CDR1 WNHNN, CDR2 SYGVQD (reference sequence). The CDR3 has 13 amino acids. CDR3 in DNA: TGCGCCAGCAGTCCGCAGGGGAACTATGGCTACACCTTC. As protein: CASSPQGNYGYTF.

The CDR3: CASRSWSGYTF. The CDR3 bases are TGTGCCAGCAGAAGTTGGTCTGGCTACACCTTC. The V and J genes are TRBV11-3 and TRBJ1-2, with unresolved D. CDR3 length equals 11 residues. V lost 6 bases to trimming and J lost 7 bases, with 9 bases between them. Per the germline V gene, CDR1 is SGHNT and CDR2 is YENEEA.

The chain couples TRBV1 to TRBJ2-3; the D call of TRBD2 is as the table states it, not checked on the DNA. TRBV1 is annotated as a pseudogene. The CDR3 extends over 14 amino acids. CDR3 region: CTSSQEVPTDTQYF. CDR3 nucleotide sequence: TGCACCAGCAGCCAGGAAGTCCCCACAGATACGCAGTATTTT.

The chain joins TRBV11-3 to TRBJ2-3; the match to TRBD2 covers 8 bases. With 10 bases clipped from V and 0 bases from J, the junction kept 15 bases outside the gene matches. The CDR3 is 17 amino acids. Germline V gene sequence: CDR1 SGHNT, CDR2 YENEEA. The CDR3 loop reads CAIDPQASGYSTDTQYF. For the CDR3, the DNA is TGTGCCATCGACCCCCAGGCTAGCGGGTATAGCACAGATACGCAGTATTTT.

The chain's CDR3 is CASSLGGAEAFF. The CDR3 DNA sequence: TGTGCCAGCAGTTTGGGCGGGGCTGAAGCTTTCTTT. The chain recombines TRBV28 with TRBJ1-1; no clear D. V was shortened by 3 bases and J by 6 bases, with 8 bases between the two germline ends. Germline V lookup: CDR1 MDHEN, CDR2 SYDVKM. This CDR3 is built from 12 residues.

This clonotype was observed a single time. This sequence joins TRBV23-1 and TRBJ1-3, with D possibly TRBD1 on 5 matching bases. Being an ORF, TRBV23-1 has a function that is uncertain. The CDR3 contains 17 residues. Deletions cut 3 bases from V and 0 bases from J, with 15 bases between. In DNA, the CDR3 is TGCGCCAGCAGTCACTTGACAGCAGACCTCTCTGGAAACACCATATATTTT. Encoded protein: CASSHLTADLSGNTIYF.

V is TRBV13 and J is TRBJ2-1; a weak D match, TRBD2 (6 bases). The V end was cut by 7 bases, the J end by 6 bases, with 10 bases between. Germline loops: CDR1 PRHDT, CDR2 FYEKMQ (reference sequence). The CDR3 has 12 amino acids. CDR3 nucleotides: TGTGCCAGCAACCCGGGAGCCAATGAGCAGTTCTTC. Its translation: CASNPGANEQFF.

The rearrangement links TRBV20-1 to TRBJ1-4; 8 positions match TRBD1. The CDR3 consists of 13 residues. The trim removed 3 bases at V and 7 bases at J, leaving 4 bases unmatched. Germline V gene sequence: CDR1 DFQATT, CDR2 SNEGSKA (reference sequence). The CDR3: CSARDRVFEKLFF. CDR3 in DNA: TGCAGTGCTAGGGACAGGGTCTTTGAAAAACTGTTTTTT.

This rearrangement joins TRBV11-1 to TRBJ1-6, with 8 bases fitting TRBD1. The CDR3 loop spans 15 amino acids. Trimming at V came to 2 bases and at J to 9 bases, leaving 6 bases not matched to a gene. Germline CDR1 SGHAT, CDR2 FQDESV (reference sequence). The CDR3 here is CASSLNGQGGSPLHF. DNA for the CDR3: TGTGCCAGCAGCTTAAATGGACAGGGAGGTTCACCCCTCCACTTT.

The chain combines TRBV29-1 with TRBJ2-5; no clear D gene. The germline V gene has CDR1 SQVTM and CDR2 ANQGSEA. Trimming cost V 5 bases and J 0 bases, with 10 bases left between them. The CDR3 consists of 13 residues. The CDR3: CSVRRPYQETQYF. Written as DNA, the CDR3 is TGCAGCGTTCGGCGACCTTACCAAGAGACCCAGTACTTC.

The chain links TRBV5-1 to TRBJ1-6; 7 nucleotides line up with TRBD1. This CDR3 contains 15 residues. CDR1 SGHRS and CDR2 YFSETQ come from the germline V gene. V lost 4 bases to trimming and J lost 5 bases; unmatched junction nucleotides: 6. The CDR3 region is CASSAGTVNNSPLHF. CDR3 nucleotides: TGCGCCAGCAGCGCCGGGACAGTGAATAATTCACCCCTCCACTTT.

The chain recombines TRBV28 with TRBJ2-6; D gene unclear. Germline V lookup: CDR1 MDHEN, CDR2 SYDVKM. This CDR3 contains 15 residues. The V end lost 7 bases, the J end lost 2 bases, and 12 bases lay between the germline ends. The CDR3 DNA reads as TGTGCCAGCACCCCCCTTTGGGCTGGGGCCAACGTCCTGACTTTC. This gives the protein CASTPLWAGANVLTF.

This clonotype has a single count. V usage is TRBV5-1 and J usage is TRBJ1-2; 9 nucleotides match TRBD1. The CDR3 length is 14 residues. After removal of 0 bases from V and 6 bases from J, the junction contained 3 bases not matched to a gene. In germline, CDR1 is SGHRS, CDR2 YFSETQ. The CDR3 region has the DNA TGCGCCAGCAGCTTGGAGGGACAGGGTAATGGCTACACCTTC. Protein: CASSLEGQGNGYTF.

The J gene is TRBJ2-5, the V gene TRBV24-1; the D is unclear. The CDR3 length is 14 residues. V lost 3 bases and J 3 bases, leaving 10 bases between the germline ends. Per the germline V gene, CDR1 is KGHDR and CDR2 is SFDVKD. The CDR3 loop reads CATSDPDGKETQYF. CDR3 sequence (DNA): TGTGCCACCAGTGATCCAGATGGAAAAGAGACCCAGTACTTC.

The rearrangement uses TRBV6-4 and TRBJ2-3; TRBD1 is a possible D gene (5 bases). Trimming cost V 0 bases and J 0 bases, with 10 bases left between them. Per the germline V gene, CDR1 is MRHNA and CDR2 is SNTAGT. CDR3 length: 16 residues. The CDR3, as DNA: TGTGCCAGCAGTGACTCGGCGGACACTAGCACAGATACGCAGTATTTT. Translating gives CASSDSADTSTDTQYF.

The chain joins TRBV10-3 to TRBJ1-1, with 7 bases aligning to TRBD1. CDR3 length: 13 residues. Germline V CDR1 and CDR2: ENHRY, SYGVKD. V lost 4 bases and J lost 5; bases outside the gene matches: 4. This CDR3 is CAISAPGGTEAFF. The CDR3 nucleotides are TGTGCCATCAGTGCTCCAGGGGGGACTGAAGCTTTCTTT.

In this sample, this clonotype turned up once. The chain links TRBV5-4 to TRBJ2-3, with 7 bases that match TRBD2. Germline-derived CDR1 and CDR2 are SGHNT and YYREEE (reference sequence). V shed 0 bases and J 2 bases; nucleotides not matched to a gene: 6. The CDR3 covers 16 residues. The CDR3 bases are TGTGCCAGCAGCTTGGGGGGACTAAAACACACAGATACGCAGTATTTT. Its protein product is CASSLGGLKHTDTQYF.

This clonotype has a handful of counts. CDR3 amino acids: CASSPLGTPMNTEAFF. CDR3 coding DNA: TGTGCCAGCAGTCCCCTCGGGACACCCATGAACACTGAAGCTTTCTTT. J is TRBJ1-1 and V is TRBV6-1; a weak D match, TRBD1 (6 bases). The V gene lost 5 bases and the J gene lost 0 bases, with 16 bases spanning the gap. The CDR3 spans 16 residues. CDR1 and CDR2 (germline): MNHNS, SASEGT.

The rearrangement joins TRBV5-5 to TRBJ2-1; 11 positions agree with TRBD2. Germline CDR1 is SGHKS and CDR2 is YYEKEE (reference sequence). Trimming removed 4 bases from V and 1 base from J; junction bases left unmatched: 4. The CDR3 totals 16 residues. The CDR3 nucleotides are TGTGCCAGCAGCCAAACTAGCGGGGGATCCTACAATGAGCAGTTCTTC. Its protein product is CASSQTSGGSYNEQFF.

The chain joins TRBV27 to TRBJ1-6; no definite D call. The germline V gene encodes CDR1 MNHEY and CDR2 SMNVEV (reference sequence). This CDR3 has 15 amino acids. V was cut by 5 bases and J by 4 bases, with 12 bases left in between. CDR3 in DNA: TGTGCCAGCAGTCAGAACTTAGGATATAATTCACCCCTCCACTTT. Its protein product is CASSQNLGYNSPLHF.